The TCR beta chain described here comes from a study of shared clonotypes between healthy human individuals. Study outcomes and limitations: Researchers sampled only blood; tissue repertoires likely differ. Several donors held roughly 5% of naive CD4 clonotypes in common.

TCRdb's table, derived via immunoSEQ multiplex PCR, lists solely in-frame clones and lacks some. Here the sample spans about 610,000 clones, approximately 97% being singletons. The CDR3 covers 16 residues. Per the germline V gene, CDR1 is SGHAT and CDR2 is FQNNGV. The ends lost 1 base at V and 2 bases at J; junction bases unmatched: 8. In regard to this clone: Its antigen is unidentified.

Subsets obtained from CD4+ cells comprised CD45RA+ naive and CD45RA-negative memory cells. The sequenced sample consisted of naive CD4+ T cells sorted from blood. Subset here: CD45RA+ positively selected. The chain employs TRBV11-2 and TRBJ2-7; TRBD2 aligns across 7 bases. This sequence was found in a woman aged 25 to 39 in good health. The CDR3 DNA follows: TGTGCCAGCAGCTTAGCGGTCGCGGGAGTGCCCTACGAGCAGTACTTC. Its protein is CASSLAVAGVPYEQYF.